This T cell receptor beta chain was captured by sequencing in a study of blood T cell repertoires in COVID-19 (dated by TCRdb to the early 2020s). General notes on the study: Samples covering the acute and convalescent phases of COVID-19 were provided by collaborators in the United States, Italy and Spain. The prospective study material was composed of cDNA or gDNA derived from T cells, B-cell-depleted T cells, or PBMCs. Deeply sampled blood TCRbeta repertoires from subjects exposed to, actively infected with, or recovered from COVID-19 were included in the dataset. The repertoires were made available in a free public database intended to serve as a resource for research on the immune response to SARS-CoV-2. The samples were drawn from two sources: the first 160 participants of the ongoing ImmuneRACE study, and 1,254 subjects contributed by 6 global collaborators. The sample metadata nearly always contained a de-identified subject ID, COVID-19 status, age in years and sex. Where available, HLA class I and class II types were taken from metadata supplied by the sample provider and were not determined by assay-based typing. General findings and caveats noted by the study authors: The quantity of clinical and demographic metadata differed by source and by participant and was supplied without curation.

As for this clone: It has no known antigen specificity. Per-base quality was not reported, and no clone a single base away is much larger than it.

The immunoSEQ Assay, a bias-controlled multiplex PCR, was used to amplify TCRbeta CDR3 regions from genomic DNA. Processing in the source paper ran as follows. Within the assay, amplification of reference gene primers was used to estimate how many nucleated cells each sample contained. To quantify the absolute abundance of each unique TCRbeta CDR3 rearrangement, sequence reads were collapsed and filtered. Productive Simpson clonality was computed per sample as the square root of Simpson's diversity index over productive rearrangements. The table comes from immuneACCESS by way of TCRdb, which keeps in-frame sequences with V and J called. Part of the clones is missing from these tables; in studies checked, under half for an unresolved V gene and the rest for unknown reasons. V and J calls and clone size follow that table, whereas D and trimming were derived from the DNA. The sample table records fewer than 400,000 clones; 70% to 90% of these occur just once. The ten top clones hold less than 2.5% of the sample.

Participants in the prospective study were enrolled through a virtual design, were aged roughly 18 to 100 years, and lived in 24 United States geographic areas. In the prospective study, participants were assigned to cohorts based on the clinical history participants reported in a screening survey and a study questionnaire. Recovered participants in ImmuneRACE Cohort 3 were defined as having two consecutive negative NP/OP PCR tests, clearance from a healthcare professional, or resolution of symptoms. Each participant in the prospective study had whole blood, serum and a nasopharyngeal or oropharyngeal swab collected by mobile phlebotomists. Over a roughly 2-month period, participants in the prospective study had the option of providing additional blood draws and questionnaires. Prospective study blood samples were shipped either frozen or at room temperature before DNA extraction. This clonotype originated in a man aged 25 to 40 who had recovered from COVID-19. Sequenced material: PBMCs or T cells enriched from blood (not recorded which).

The DNA reads TGTGCCAGCAGTTTAGGTAGTTATGGCTACACCTTC. Its translation is CASSLGSYGYTF. The rearranged chain carries TRBV12-3 or TRBV12-4 and TRBJ1-2; no D gene is confidently identified. The CDR3 has 12 amino acids, counting the end cysteine and phenylalanine. The DNA shown is the 36-base CDR3, in frame from base 1. V and J are truncated by 1 base and 5 bases respectively, leaving an intervening sequence of 5 bases.